This is a list of T cell receptor beta chains from one sample in a study of T cells after yellow fever vaccination. TCRdb re-called the 5' RACE reads through MiXCR, storing one row per CDR3 protein. Among 250,000 to 300,000 distinct CDR3 sequences listed, 5.2% were seen once. The sample was CD4+ T cells sorted from PBMCs, taken on the day of the yellow fever booster vaccination. The receptors were sampled from a young man who received the YFV17D yellow fever vaccine. Both conserved end residues are part of each CDR3. The order of the fields is D gene, clone size, J gene, V gene, CDR3 protein, CDR3 DNA. A D gene is named only where the DNA matches it firmly. Rows give clone size only sometimes, using once, few, many, or a class for an expanded clone.

D: TRBD1
size: few
J: TRBJ1-5
V: TRBV15
CDR3: CATSGHGQGVGGNQPQHF
DNA: TGTGCCACCAGCGGACACGGACAGGGGGTAGGTGGCAATCAGCCCCAGCATTTT

D: TRBD1
size: .
J: TRBJ1-1
V: TRBV4-2
CDR3: CASSLTQGGNTEAFF
DNA: TGTGCCAGCAGCCTAACGCAGGGGGGAAACACTGAAGCTTTCTTT

D: TRBD2
size: .
J: TRBJ2-1
V: TRBV18
CDR3: CASTRRVAGANLNEQFF
DNA: TGTGCCAGCACGAGGAGAGTAGCGGGGGCCAATCTCAATGAGCAGTTCTTC

D: .
size: many
J: TRBJ1-1
V: TRBV5-6
CDR3: CASNPRAGPTEAFF
DNA: TGTGCCAGCAACCCTAGGGCAGGCCCCACTGAAGCTTTCTTT

D: .
size: few
J: TRBJ1-2
V: TRBV4-1
CDR3: CASSQGHGPNYGYTF
DNA: TGCGCCAGCAGCCAAGGCCACGGTCCTAACTATGGCTACACCTTC

D: .
size: .
J: TRBJ2-3
V: TRBV5-5
CDR3: CASSPTYLGNTDTQYF
DNA: TGTGCCAGCAGCCCTACCTATTTAGGAAACACAGATACGCAGTATTTT

D: TRBD1
size: many
J: TRBJ1-1
V: TRBV7-3
CDR3: CASSLSGGGTEAFF
DNA: TGTGCCAGCAGCTTATCAGGGGGCGGTACTGAAGCTTTCTTT

D: .
size: .
J: TRBJ1-5
V: TRBV19
CDR3: CASSTQGSGQPQHF
DNA: TGTGCCAGTAGTACGCAGGGCTCCGGACAGCCCCAGCATTTT

D: .
size: many
J: TRBJ1-5
V: TRBV12-3/TRBV12-4
CDR3: CASSLRSIVGGNQPQHF
DNA: TGTGCCAGCAGTTTGAGATCGATCGTTGGCGGCAATCAGCCCCAGCATTTT

D: TRBD2
size: .
J: TRBJ2-1
V: TRBV10-3
CDR3: CATEGLAGNNEQFF
DNA: TGTGCCACCGAGGGGCTAGCGGGGAACAATGAGCAGTTCTTC

D: TRBD1
size: few
J: TRBJ2-2
V: TRBV7-3
CDR3: CASSLTISGGIKSGTGELFF
DNA: TGTGCCAGCAGCTTGACGATTTCAGGGGGCATTAAGTCGGGCACCGGGGAGCTGTTTTTT

D: TRBD1
size: few
J: TRBJ1-3
V: TRBV6-5
CDR3: CASSPTGAGNTIYF
DNA: TGTGCCAGCAGTCCGACAGGGGCGGGAAACACCATATATTTT

D: .
size: many
J: TRBJ2-1
V: TRBV7-2
CDR3: CASSSGASSYNEQFF
DNA: TGTGCCAGCAGCTCCGGTGCAAGCTCCTACAATGAGCAGTTCTTC

D: .
size: many
J: TRBJ2-3
V: TRBV11-2
CDR3: CASSLNERDTQYF
DNA: TGTGCCAGCAGCTTAAATGAGAGAGATACGCAGTATTTT

D: .
size: few
J: TRBJ2-3
V: TRBV5-1
CDR3: CASSLGGPLTDTQYF
DNA: TGCGCCAGCAGCTTAGGAGGGCCGTTGACAGATACGCAGTATTTT

D: .
size: many
J: TRBJ1-2
V: TRBV6-2/TRBV6-3
CDR3: CASSYLLEGNGYTF
DNA: TGTGCCAGCAGTTACCTTTTGGAGGGGAATGGCTACACCTTC

D: .
size: few
J: TRBJ1-6
V: TRBV4-3
CDR3: CASSQFPPGNRNSPLHF
DNA: TGCGCCAGCAGCCAATTCCCCCCCGGGAACCGGAATTCACCCCTCCACTTT

D: .
size: few
J: TRBJ2-3
V: TRBV2
CDR3: CASIWTAADTQYF
DNA: TGTGCCAGCATCTGGACAGCGGCAGATACGCAGTATTTT

D: .
size: few
J: TRBJ1-5
V: TRBV2
CDR3: CAGTAGAGQPQHF
DNA: TGTGCCGGTACTGCGGGGGCCGGGCAGCCCCAGCATTTT

D: TRBD1
size: many
J: TRBJ1-1
V: TRBV7-9
CDR3: CASSRQGSTEAFF
DNA: TGTGCCAGCAGCCGACAGGGTTCCACTGAAGCTTTCTTT

D: .
size: .
J: TRBJ1-6
V: TRBV6-5
CDR3: CARTQPLHF
DNA: TGTGCCAGAACTCAACCCCTCCACTTT

D: .
size: many
J: TRBJ1-1
V: TRBV4-3
CDR3: CASSQMGLGTEAFF
DNA: TGCGCCAGCAGCCAGATGGGGTTGGGCACTGAAGCTTTCTTT

D: TRBD1
size: .
J: TRBJ1-1
V: TRBV7-2
CDR3: CASSLYRGADTEAFF
DNA: TGTGCCAGCAGCTTATACAGGGGAGCAGACACTGAAGCTTTCTTT

D: TRBD1
size: .
J: TRBJ1-2
V: TRBV4-2
CDR3: CASSQDGQGAAGYGYTF
DNA: TGTGCCAGCAGCCAAGATGGACAGGGGGCGGCCGGCTATGGCTACACCTTC

D: .
size: many
J: TRBJ1-3
V: TRBV4-3
CDR3: CASSPDGFVDTIYF
DNA: TGCGCCAGCAGCCCAGACGGGTTCGTCGACACCATATATTTT

D: TRBD2
size: .
J: TRBJ2-5
V: TRBV4-1
CDR3: CASSQSGGAVETQYF
DNA: TGCGCCAGCAGCCAAAGCGGGGGGGCCGTGGAGACCCAGTACTTC

D: .
size: many
J: TRBJ2-1
V: TRBV29-1
CDR3: CSVRSPSYNEQFF
DNA: TGCAGCGTTCGATCCCCCTCCTACAATGAGCAGTTCTTC

D: TRBD1
size: few
J: TRBJ1-2
V: TRBV7-8
CDR3: CASSLAGQADAHTF
DNA: TGTGCCAGCAGCCTAGCGGGACAGGCAGATGCTCACACCTTC

D: TRBD1
size: .
J: TRBJ1-6
V: TRBV9
CDR3: CASSAGTDKHNSPLHF
DNA: TGTGCCAGCAGCGCAGGGACAGATAAACATAATTCACCCCTCCACTTT

D: .
size: .
J: TRBJ1-1
V: TRBV29-1
CDR3: CSVVGGNTEAFF
DNA: TGCAGCGTTGTAGGGGGGAACACTGAAGCTTTCTTT

D: .
size: few
J: TRBJ2-2
V: TRBV11-2
CDR3: CASSLVRDGELFF
DNA: TGTGCCAGCAGCTTAGTGAGGGACGGGGAGCTGTTTTTT

D: .
size: many
J: TRBJ2-4
V: TRBV18
CDR3: CASSPVLAKNIQYF
DNA: TGTGCCAGCTCACCAGTACTAGCCAAAAACATTCAGTACTTC

D: .
size: few
J: TRBJ2-1
V: TRBV5-4
CDR3: CASSLGRANEQFF
DNA: TGTGCCAGCAGCTTGGGTAGAGCCAATGAGCAGTTCTTC

D: TRBD1
size: .
J: TRBJ1-4
V: TRBV9
CDR3: CASSVAGGDEKLFF
DNA: TGTGCCAGCAGCGTAGCAGGGGGAGATGAAAAACTGTTTTTT